The source of this T cell receptor beta chain is a study of OX40 agonist ivuxolimab in advanced cancers. General study points: The investigators did not determine what antigen specificity the expanded peripheral T cells had.

This clone was counted a few times. Its specificity is not known. Sequencing used immunoSEQ multiplex PCR; TCRdb keeps in-frame clones, though not all of them. The top ten clones hold 1.1% of a sample with about 71,000 clones, around 87% of them seen once. The origin of this receptor is an adult with an advanced solid tumor such as melanoma, head and neck, liver or kidney cancer. The source was CD4+ or CD8+ T cells sorted from blood, collected in a trial of the OX40 agonist ivuxolimab.

CDR3 coding DNA: TGTGCCAGCAGCCAAGAACTCCAGGGGGGCCATGGCTACACCTTC. Translation gives CASSQELQGGHGYTF. The rearrangement joins TRBV14 to TRBJ1-2, with TRBD1 matching 7 bases. The ends lost 0 bases at V and 6 bases at J; junction bases unmatched: 7. Germline V lookup: CDR1 SGHDN, CDR2 FVKESK. The CDR3 sequence is 15 residues long. Full variable domain (rest looked up from reference TRBV14 and TRBJ1-2): EAGVTQFPSHSVIEKGQTVTLRCDPISGHDNLYWYRRVMGKEIKFLLHFVKESKQDESGMPNNRFLAERTGGTYSTLKVQPAELEDSGVYFCASSQELQGGHGYTFGSGTRLTVV.